These 13 T cell receptor beta chains came from one sample sequenced in a study of T cells in women clearing cervical HPV infection. Only in-frame clones appear in the TCRdb table, and some are missing; sequencing was by immunoSEQ multiplex PCR. This repertoire includes 20,000 to 25,000 clones. The sample was blood buffy coat. These receptors came from a woman between 18 and 69 years old with a cervical HPV16 infection that either progressed to CIN3+ or cleared (not recorded which).

This chain's CDR3 is CASSRAPGLGNEQFF. Incomplete CDR3 DNA: TGTGCCAGCAGCAGAGCCCCAGGGTTAGGCAATGAG. This chain links TRBV7-9 with TRBJ2-1; D perhaps matches TRBD1 (5 bases). The read terminates 3 residues ahead of where the CDR3 ends, so the germline J gene completes it. This CDR3 has 15 residues. Trimming pared 5 bases from V and 6 bases from J, leaving 17 bases between. The germline V gene has CDR1 SEHNR and CDR2 FQNEAQ (reference sequence).

Worth noting for this clone: Read data end 3 residues before the CDR3 end; the end is taken from the germline J gene. The chain joins TRBV19 to TRBJ2-4; 12 nucleotides align to TRBD1. From germline, CDR1 is LNHDA and CDR2 SQIVND (reference sequence). The CDR3 is 17 amino acids. CDR3 sequence reads: CASRLTRDRGRDYGQYF. Partial CDR3 DNA: TGTGCCAGTAGGCTTACGAGGGACAGGGGGCGCGACTATGGT.

Here the CDR3 reads CASRAGASNPYEQYF. The CDR3 bases that were read are TGCGCCAGCAGGGCAGGGGCCTCGAACCCCTACGAG. V gene TRBV5-1 combines with J gene TRBJ2-7; a possible D gene is TRBD1 (6 bases). Read sequence stops 3 residues before the CDR3 end, and the germline J gene provides the missing end. CDR3 size: 15 residues. V gave up 5 bases and J gave up 2 bases, with 17 bases separating them. The germline V gene encodes CDR1 SGHRS and CDR2 YFSETQ.

As concerns this clone: The read finishes 3 residues shy of the CDR3 end, and the germline J gene is used to complete it. The chain combines TRBV20-1 with TRBJ2-1; possibly TRBD1 for D (5 bases). V was pared by 5 bases and J by 8 bases, with 16 bases between. Germline V lookup: CDR1 DFQATT, CDR2 SNEGSKA (reference sequence). The CDR3 spans 13 residues. The CDR3 region is CSARFGRADEQFF. The sequenced part of the CDR3 DNA is TGCAGTGCTCGATTCGGCAGGGCAGATGAG.

A note on this clone: The CDR3 end falls 3 residues outside the read, so it is completed with the germline J gene. V gene TRBV13 combines with J gene TRBJ1-2; TRBD1 agrees at 9 bases. V shed 5 bases and J 7 bases; nucleotides not matched to a gene: 8. This CDR3 is built from 14 residues. CDR1 is PRHDT and CDR2 is FYEKMQ in the germline V gene (reference sequence). The CDR3 sequence: CASSRTQGASGYTF. CDR3 DNA, as far as it was read: TGTGCCAGCAGCCGAACACAGGGGGCATCTGGC.

As regards this clone: The read ends 3 residues early relative to the CDR3; the germline J gene fills the gap. The chain joins TRBV4-2 to TRBJ2-4; D ambiguous. V was pared by 1 base and J by 0 bases, with 10 bases between. The CDR3 extends over 16 amino acids. Germline V gives CDR1 LGHNA, CDR2 YNFKEQ. The sequenced part of the CDR3 DNA is TGTGCCAGCAGCCAAGGTGGCGGTCTAGCCAAAAACATT. It specifies CASSQGGGLAKNI. The CDR3, in full, reads CASSQGGGLAKNIQYF.

Notes on this clone: The observed sequence ends 3 residues before the CDR3 terminus, with the missing tail filled in from the germline J gene. Other DNA sequences of this sample code for an identical CDR3. This chain joins TRBV19 and TRBJ1-3; 10 bases are a match to TRBD1. Per the germline V gene, CDR1 is LNHDA and CDR2 is SQIVND (reference sequence). V was clipped by 4 bases and J by 7 bases; unmatched bases: 1. The CDR3 loop spans 13 amino acids. Partial CDR3 DNA: TGTGCCAGTAGTAGGGGACAGGGGAACACC. Protein: CASSRGQGNT. The complete CDR3 protein is CASSRGQGNTIYF.

The CDR3 loop reads CASSSKREGSDTQYF. The CDR3 bases that were read are TGTGCCAGCAGCTCCAAGCGGGAGGGGTCAGATACG. This sequence joins TRBV7-6 and TRBJ2-3; 10 bases agree with TRBD2. The CDR3 is cut off 3 residues early in the read; its end comes from the germline J gene. The germline CDR1 and CDR2 sequences are SGHVS and FNYEAQ. This CDR3 is built from 15 residues. The V gene end was trimmed by 4 bases and the J gene end by 4 bases; junction bases not matched to a gene: 5.

CDR3 DNA, as far as it was read: TGTGCCAGCAGTCCTTGGACTAGCGGGAGGAGTCTGAATGAG. The encoded protein is CASSPWTSGRSLNE. The whole CDR3 protein reads CASSPWTSGRSLNEQFF. J is TRBJ2-1 and V is TRBV12-3 or TRBV12-4; 14 bases agree with TRBD2. The read terminates 3 residues before the CDR3 end, so the remaining end is supplied by the germline J gene. The CDR3 loop spans 17 amino acids. J lost 7 bases, V lost 5 bases, and 10 bases had no gene match.

With regard to this clone: Sequencing ends 3 residues short of the CDR3 end; the germline J gene provides the rest. Other DNA sequences in this sample translate to the same CDR3. The chain recombines TRBV7-2 with TRBJ1-3, with D perhaps TRBD1 (5 bases). The germline V gene encodes CDR1 SGHTA and CDR2 FQGNSA. The CDR3 is made up of 15 amino acids. Trimming took off 7 bases at V and 2 bases at J, with 15 bases between the two ends. The CDR3 here is CASTTPGGAGNTIYF. The DNA read from the CDR3 is TGTGCCAGCACCACGCCCGGGGGTGCTGGAAACACC.

As to this clone: The read ends 3 residues early relative to the CDR3; the germline J gene fills the gap. The rearrangement joins TRBV10-3 to TRBJ2-2, with TRBD2 as a possible D gene (5 bases). Per germline, CDR1 ENHRY and CDR2 SYGVKD. The CDR3 covers 17 residues. Trimming removed 8 bases from V and 5 bases from J, with 24 bases in between. The CDR3 DNA, read in part, is TGTGCCATCGCAGGTGAATCGGCGGGTCTGAGGACCGGGGAG. Its translation: CAIAGESAGLRTGE. The whole CDR3 sequence is CAIAGESAGLRTGELFF.

Worth noting for this clone: The sequenced fragment ends 3 residues before the CDR3 boundary, so the rest is inferred from the germline J gene. The V and J genes are TRBV20-1 and TRBJ2-1; D is perhaps TRBD2 (6 bases). The germline gives CDR1 DFQATT, CDR2 SNEGSKA (reference sequence). This CDR3 has 14 amino acids. Trimming cost V 2 bases and J 4 bases, with 12 bases left between them. CDR3 region: CSARRSSGYNEQFF. CDR3 bases read: TGCAGTGCTAGACGTAGTAGCGGTTACAATGAG.

As to this clone: Read sequence stops 3 residues before the CDR3 end, and the germline J gene provides the missing end. The rearrangement links TRBV5-6 to TRBJ2-1; 8 bases match TRBD1. CDR3 size: 15 residues. Germline V gives CDR1 SGHDT, CDR2 YYEEEE. V was pared by 2 bases and J by 8 bases, with 9 bases of the junction left unmatched. The part of the CDR3 DNA that was read is TGTGCCAGCAGCTTTCTGGACAGGGATGTTGATGAG. It specifies CASSFLDRDVDE. From start to end, the CDR3 is CASSFLDRDVDEQFF.